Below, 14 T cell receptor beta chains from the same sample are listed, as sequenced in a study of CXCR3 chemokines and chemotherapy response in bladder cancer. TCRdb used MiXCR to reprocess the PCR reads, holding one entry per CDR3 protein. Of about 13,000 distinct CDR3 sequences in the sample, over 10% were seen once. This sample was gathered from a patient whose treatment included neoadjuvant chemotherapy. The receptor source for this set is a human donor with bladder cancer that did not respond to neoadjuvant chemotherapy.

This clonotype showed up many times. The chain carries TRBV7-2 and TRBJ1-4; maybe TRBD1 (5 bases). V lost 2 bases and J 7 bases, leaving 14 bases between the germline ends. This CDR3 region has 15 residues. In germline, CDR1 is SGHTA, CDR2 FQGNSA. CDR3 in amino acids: CASSLQGNKGEKLFF. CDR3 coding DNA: TGTGCCAGCAGCTTACAGGGTAATAAGGGTGAAAAACTGTTTTTT.

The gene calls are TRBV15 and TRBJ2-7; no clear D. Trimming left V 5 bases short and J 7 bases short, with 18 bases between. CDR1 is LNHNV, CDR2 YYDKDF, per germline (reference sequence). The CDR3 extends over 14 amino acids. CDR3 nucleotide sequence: TGTGCCACCAGCGGCCCAGCGTTCAGGCAAGAGCAGTACTTC. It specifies CATSGPAFRQEQYF.

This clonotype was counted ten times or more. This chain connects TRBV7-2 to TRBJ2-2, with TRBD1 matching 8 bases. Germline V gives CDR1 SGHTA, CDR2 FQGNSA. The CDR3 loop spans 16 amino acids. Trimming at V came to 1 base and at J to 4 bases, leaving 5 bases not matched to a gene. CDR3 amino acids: CASSLEHRGATGELFF. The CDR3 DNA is TGTGCCAGCAGCTTAGAACACAGGGGGGCCACCGGGGAGCTGTTTTTT.

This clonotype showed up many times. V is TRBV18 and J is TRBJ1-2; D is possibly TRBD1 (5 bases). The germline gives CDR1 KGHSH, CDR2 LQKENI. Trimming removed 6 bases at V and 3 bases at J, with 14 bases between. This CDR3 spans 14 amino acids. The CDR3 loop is CASSQGESDYGYTF. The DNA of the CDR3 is TGTGCCAGCTCTCAAGGGGAGAGCGACTATGGCTACACCTTC.

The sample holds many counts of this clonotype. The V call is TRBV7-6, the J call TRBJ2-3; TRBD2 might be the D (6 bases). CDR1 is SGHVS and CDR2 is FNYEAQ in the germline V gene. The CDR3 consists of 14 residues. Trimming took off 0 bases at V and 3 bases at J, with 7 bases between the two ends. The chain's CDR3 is CASSLAGGTDTQYF. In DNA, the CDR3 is TGTGCCAGCAGCTTAGCGGGGGGTACAGATACGCAGTATTTT.

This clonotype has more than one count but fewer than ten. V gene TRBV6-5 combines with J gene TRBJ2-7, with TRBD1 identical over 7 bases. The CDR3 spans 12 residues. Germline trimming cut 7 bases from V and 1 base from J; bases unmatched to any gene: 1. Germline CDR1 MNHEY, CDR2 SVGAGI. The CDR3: CASKDRSYEQYF. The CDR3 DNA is TGTGCCAGCAAGGACAGGTCCTACGAGCAGTACTTC.

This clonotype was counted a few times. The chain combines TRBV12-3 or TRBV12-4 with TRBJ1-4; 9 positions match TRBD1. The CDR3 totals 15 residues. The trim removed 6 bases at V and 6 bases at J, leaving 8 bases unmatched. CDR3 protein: CASSTAQGAHEKLFF. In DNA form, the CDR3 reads TGTGCCAGCAGCACCGCACAGGGGGCGCATGAAAAACTGTTTTTT.

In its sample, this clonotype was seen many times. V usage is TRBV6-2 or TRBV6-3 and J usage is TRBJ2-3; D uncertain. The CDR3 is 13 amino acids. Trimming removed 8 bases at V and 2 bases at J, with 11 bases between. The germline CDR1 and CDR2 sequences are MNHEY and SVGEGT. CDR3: CASSNLFTDTQYF. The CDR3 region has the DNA TGTGCCAGCTCGAACCTGTTCACAGATACGCAGTATTTT.

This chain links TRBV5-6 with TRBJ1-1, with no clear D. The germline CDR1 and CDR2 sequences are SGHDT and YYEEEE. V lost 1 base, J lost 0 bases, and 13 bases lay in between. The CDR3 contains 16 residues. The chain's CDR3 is CASSLPRGGMNTEAFF. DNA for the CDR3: TGTGCCAGCAGCTTGCCGCGGGGAGGGATGAACACTGAAGCTTTCTTT.

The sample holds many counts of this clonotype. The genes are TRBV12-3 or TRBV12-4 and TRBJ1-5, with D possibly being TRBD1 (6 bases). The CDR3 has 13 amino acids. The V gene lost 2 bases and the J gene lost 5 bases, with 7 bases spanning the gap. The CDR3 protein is CASSLRGHQPQHF. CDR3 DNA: TGTGCCAGCAGTTTACGGGGGCATCAGCCCCAGCATTTT.

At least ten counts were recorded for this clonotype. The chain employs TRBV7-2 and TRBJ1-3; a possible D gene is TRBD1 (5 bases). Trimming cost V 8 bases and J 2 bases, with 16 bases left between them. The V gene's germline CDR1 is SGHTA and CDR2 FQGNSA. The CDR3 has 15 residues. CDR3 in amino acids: CASELRGGAGNTIYF. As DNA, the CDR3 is TGTGCCAGCGAGCTCCGGGGGGGTGCTGGAAACACCATATATTTT. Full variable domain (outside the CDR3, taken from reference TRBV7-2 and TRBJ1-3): GAGVSQSPSNKVTEKGKDVELRCDPISGHTALYWYRQSLGQGLEFLIYFQGNSAPDKSGLPSDRFSAERTGGSVSTLTIQRTQQEDSAVYLCASELRGGAGNTIYFGEGSWLTVV.

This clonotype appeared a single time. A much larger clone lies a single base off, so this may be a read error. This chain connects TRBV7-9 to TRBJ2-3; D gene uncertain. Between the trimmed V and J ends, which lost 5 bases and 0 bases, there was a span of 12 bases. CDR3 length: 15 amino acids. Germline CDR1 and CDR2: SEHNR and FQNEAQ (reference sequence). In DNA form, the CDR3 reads TGTGCCAGCAGCGCAGTCGGCATTAGCACAGATACGCAGTATTTT. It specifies CASSAVGISTDTQYF.

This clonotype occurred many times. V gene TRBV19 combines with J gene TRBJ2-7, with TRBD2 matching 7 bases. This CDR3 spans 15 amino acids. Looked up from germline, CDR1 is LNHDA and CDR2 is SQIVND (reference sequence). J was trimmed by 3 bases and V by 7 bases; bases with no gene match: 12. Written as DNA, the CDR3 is TGTGCCAGTATTGAGGCGGGAGCATCCTTCTACGAGCAGTACTTC. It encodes CASIEAGASFYEQYF.

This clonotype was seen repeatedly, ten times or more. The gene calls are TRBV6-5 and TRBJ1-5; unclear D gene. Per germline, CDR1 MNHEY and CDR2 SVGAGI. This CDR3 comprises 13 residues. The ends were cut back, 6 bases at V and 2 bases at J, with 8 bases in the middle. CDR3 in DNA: TGTGCCAGCAGGCACAGTGGCAATCAGCCCCAGCATTTT. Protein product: CASRHSGNQPQHF.